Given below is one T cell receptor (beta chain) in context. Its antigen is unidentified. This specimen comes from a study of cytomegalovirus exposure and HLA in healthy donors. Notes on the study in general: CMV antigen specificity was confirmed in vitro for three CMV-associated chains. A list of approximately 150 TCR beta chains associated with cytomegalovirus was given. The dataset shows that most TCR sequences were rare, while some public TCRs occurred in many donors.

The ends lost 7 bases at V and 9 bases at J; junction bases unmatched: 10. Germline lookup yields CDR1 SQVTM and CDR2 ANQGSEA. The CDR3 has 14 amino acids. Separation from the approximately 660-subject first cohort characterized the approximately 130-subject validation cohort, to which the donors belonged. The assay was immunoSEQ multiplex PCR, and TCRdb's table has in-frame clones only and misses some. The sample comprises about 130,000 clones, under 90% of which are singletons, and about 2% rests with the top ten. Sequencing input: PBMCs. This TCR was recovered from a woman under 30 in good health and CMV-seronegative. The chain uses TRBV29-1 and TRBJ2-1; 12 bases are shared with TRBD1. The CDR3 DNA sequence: TGCAGCGCCCCCGTGGGGACAGGGGGCGGTGAGCAGTTCTTC. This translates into CSAPVGTGGGEQFF.